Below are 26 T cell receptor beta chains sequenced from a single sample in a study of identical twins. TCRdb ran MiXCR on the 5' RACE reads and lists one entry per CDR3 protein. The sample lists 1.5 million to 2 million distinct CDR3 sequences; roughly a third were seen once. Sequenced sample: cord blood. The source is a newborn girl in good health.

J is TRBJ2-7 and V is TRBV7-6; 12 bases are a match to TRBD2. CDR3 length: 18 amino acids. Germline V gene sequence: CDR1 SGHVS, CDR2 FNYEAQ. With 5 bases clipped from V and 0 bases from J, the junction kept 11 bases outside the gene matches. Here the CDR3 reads CASSPLTSGRTISYEQYF. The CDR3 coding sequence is TGTGCCAGCAGCCCCCTAACTAGCGGGAGGACCATCTCCTACGAGCAGTACTTC.

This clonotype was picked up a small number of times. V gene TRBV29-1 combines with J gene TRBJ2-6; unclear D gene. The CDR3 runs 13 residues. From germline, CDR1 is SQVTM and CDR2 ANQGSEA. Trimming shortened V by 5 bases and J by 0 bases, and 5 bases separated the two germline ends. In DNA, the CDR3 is TGCAGCGTTAAGACCTCTGGGGCCAACGTCCTGACTTTC. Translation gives CSVKTSGANVLTF.

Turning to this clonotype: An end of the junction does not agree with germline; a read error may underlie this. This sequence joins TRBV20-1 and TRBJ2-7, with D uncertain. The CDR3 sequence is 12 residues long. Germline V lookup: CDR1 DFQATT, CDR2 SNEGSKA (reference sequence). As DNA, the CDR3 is TGCAGTGCTGGCCGGCGACTGGCTGAGCGGTACTTC. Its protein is CSAGRRLAERYF.

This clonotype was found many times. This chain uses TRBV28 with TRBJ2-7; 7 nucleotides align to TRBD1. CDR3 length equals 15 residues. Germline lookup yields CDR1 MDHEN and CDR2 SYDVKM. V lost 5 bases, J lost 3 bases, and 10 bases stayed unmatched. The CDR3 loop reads CASSPLQGVGYEQYF. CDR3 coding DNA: TGTGCCAGCAGTCCTCTCCAGGGGGTCGGCTACGAGCAGTACTTC.

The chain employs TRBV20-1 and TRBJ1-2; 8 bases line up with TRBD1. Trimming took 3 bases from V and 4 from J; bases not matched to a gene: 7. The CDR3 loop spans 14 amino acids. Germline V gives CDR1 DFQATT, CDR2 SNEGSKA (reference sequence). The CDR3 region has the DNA TGCAGTGCTAGTGGTGGACAGGGAATCTATGGCTACACCTTC. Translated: CSASGGQGIYGYTF.

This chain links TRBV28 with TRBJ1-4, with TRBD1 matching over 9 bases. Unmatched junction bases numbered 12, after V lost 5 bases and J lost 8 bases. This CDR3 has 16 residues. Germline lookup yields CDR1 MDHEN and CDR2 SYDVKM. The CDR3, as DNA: TGTGCCAGCAGTCTTATCCGGGACAGGGTACGAGAAAAACTGTTTTTT. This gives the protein CASSLIRDRVREKLFF.

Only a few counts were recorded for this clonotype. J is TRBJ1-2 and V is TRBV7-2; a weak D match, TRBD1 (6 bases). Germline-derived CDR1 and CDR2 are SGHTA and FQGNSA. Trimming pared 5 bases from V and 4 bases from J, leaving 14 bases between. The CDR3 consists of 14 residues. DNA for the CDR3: TGTGCCAGCAGCGAACAGGGAGGGAGCTATGGCTACACCTTC. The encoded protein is CASSEQGGSYGYTF.

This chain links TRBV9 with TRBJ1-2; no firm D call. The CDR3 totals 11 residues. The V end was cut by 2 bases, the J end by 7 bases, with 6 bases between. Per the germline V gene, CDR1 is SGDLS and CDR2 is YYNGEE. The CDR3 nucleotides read TGTGCCAGCAGCGTTGATCGTGGCTACACCTTC. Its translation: CASSVDRGYTF. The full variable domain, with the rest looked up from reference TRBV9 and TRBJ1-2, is DSGVTQTPKHLITATGQRVTLRCSPRSGDLSVYWYQQSLDQGLQFLIQYYNGEERAKGNILERFSAQQFPDLHSELNLSSLELGDSALYFCASSVDRGYTFGSGTRLTVV.

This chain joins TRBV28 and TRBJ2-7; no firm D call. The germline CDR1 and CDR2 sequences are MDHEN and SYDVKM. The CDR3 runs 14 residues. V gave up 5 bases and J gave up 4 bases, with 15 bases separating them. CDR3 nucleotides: TGTGCCAGCAGTCTACATCCCTGGTGGTACGAGCAGTACTTC. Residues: CASSLHPWWYEQYF.

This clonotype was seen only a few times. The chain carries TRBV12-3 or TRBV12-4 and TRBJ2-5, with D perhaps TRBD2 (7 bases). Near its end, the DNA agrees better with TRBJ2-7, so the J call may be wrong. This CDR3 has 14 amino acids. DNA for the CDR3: TGTGCCAGCCCCAGGGGACTATCCTCTTTCGAGCAGTACTTC. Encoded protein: CASPRGLSSFEQYF.

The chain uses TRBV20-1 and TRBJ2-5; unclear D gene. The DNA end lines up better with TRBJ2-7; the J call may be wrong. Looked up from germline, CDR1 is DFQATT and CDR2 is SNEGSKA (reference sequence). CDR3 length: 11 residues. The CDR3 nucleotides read TGCAGTGCTGGAAGTTACTACGAGCAGTACTTC. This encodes CSAGSYYEQYF.

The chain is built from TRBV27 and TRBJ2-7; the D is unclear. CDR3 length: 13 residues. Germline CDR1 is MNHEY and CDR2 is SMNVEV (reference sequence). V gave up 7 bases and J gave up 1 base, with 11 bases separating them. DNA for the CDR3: TGTGCCAGCAAGGGTTGGGGATCCTACGAGCAGTACTTC. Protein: CASKGWGSYEQYF.

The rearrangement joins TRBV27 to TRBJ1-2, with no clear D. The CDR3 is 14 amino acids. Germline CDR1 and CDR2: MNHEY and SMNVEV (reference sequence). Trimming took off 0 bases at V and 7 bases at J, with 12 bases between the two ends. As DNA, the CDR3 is TGTGCCAGCAGTTTATCTGAGTCTTCGCCTGGCTACACCTTC. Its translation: CASSLSESSPGYTF.

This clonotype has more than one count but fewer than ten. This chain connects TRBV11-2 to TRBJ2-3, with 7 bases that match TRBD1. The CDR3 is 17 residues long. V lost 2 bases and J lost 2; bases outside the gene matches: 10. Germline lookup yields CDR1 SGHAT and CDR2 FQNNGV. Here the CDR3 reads CASSLRLGTAHTDTQYF. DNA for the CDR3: TGTGCCAGCAGCTTACGATTAGGGACAGCACACACAGATACGCAGTATTTT.

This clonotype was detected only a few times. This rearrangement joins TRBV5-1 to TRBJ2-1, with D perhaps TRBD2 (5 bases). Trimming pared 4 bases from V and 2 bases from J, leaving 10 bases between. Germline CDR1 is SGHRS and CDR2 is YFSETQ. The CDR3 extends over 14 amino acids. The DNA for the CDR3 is TGCGCCAGCAGCGACGGGGATACCTACAATGAGCAGTTCTTC. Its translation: CASSDGDTYNEQFF.

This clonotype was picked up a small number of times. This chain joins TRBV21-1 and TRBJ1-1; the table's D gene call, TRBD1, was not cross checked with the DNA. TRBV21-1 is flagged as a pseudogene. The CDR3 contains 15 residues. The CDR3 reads CASSKVDRGSTEAFF. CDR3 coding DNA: TGTGCCAGCAGCAAAGTCGACAGGGGGTCCACTGAAGCTTTCTTT.

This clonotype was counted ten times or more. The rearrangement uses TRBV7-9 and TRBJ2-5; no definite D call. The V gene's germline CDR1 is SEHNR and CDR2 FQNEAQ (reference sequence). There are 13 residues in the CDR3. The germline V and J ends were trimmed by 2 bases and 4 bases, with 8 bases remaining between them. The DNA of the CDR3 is TGTGCCAGCAGCTTATCGGTTCCAGAGACCCAGTACTTC. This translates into CASSLSVPETQYF.

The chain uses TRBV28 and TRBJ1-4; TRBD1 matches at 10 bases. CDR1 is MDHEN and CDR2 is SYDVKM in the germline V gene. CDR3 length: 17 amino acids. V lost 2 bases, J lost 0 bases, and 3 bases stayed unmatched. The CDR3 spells CASSLPGTGATNEKLFF. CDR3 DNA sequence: TGTGCCAGCAGTTTACCCGGGACAGGGGCAACTAATGAAAAACTGTTTTTT.

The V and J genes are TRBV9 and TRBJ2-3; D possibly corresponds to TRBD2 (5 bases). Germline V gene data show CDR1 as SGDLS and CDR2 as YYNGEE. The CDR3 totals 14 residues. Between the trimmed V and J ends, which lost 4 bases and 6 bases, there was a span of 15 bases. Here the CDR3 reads CASSPCSAADTQYF. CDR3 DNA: TGTGCCAGCAGCCCCTGTAGCGCCGCGGATACGCAGTATTTT.

CDR3 amino acids: CAWSQQVSYEQYF. CDR3 DNA sequence: TGTGCCTGGAGCCAACAGGTCTCCTACGAGCAGTACTTC. The chain carries TRBV30 and TRBJ2-7, with D possibly being TRBD1 (5 bases). CDR3 length: 13 amino acids. CDR1 is GTSNPN, CDR2 SVGIG, per germline (reference sequence). Trimming stripped 3 bases from V and 0 bases from J, with 9 bases between.

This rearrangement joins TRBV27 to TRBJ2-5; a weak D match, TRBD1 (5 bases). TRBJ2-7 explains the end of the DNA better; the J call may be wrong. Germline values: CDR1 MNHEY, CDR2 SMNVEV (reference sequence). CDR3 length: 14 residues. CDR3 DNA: TGTGCCAGCAGTTCCAGGGTAGTGAGAAACGAGCAGTACTTC. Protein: CASSSRVVRNEQYF.

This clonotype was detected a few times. CDR3 nucleotides: TGCGCCAGCAGCTTACCCGGGACAGCAGACAATGAGCAGTTCTTC. Amino acid sequence: CASSLPGTADNEQFF. The chain combines TRBV5-1 with TRBJ2-1; 7 bases are shared with TRBD1. Trimming at V came to 2 bases and at J to 5 bases, leaving 7 bases not matched to a gene. The CDR3 loop spans 15 amino acids. Germline loops: CDR1 SGHRS, CDR2 YFSETQ.

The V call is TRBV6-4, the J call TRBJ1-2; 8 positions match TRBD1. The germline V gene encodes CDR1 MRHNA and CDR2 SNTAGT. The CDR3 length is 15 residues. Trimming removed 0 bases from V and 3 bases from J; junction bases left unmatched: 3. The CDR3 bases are TGTGCCAGCAGTGACTCCGGGACAGGTCACTATGGCTACACCTTC. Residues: CASSDSGTGHYGYTF.

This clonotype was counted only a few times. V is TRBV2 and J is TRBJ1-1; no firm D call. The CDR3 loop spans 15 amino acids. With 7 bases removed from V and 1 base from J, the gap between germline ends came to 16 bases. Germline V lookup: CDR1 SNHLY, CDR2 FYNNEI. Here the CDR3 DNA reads TGTGCCAGCACACGGGCAGACGGTGGGAACACTGAAGCTTTCTTT. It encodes CASTRADGGNTEAFF.

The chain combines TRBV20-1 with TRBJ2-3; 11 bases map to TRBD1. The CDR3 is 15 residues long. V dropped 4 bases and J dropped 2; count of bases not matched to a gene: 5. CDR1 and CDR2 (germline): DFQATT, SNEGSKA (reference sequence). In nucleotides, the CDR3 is TGCAGTGCTACTCGGACAGGGGGCCTCACAGATACGCAGTATTTT. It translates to CSATRTGGLTDTQYF.

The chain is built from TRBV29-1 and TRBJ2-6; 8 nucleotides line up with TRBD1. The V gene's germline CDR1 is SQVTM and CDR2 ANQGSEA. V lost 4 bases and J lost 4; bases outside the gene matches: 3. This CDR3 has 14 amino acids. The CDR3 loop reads CSVAGGDGANVLTF. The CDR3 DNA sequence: TGCAGCGTTGCAGGGGGCGACGGGGCCAACGTCCTGACTTTC.